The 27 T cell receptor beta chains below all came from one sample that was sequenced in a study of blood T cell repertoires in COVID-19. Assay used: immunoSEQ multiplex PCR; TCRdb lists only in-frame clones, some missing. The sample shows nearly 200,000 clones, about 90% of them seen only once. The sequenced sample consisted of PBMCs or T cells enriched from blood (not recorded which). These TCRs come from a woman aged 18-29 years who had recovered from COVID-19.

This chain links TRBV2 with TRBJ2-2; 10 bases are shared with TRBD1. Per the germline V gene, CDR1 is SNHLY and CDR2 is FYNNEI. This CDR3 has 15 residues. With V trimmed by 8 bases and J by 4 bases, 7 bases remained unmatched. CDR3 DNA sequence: TGTGCCAGCCTCGGGACAGGGGCACGCACCGGGGAGCTGTTTTTT. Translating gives CASLGTGARTGELFF.

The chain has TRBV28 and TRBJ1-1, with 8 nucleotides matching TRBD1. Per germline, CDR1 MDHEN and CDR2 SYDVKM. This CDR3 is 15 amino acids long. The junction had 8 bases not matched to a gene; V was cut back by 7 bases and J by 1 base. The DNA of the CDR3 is TGTGCCAGCACCCCGACGGACAGGGCGAACACTGAAGCTTTCTTT. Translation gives CASTPTDRANTEAFF.

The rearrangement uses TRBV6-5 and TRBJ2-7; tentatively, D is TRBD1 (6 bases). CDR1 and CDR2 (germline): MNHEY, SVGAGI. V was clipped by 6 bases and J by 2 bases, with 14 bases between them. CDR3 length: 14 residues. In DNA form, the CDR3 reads TGTGCCAGCAGGCCACCGGGACAAACCTACGAGCAGTACTTC. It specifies CASRPPGQTYEQYF.

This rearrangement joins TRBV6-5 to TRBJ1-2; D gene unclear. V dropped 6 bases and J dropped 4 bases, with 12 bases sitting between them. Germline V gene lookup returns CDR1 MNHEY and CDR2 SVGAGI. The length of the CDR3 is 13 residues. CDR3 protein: CASRDQGSYGYTF. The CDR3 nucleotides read TGTGCCAGCAGGGACCAAGGGAGCTATGGCTACACCTTC.

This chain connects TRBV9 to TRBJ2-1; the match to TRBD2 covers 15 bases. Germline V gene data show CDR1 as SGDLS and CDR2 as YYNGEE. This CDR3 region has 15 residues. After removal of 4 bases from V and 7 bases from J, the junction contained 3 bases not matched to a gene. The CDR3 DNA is TGTGCCAGCAGCCCTGGACTAGCGGGGGGGAATGAGCAGTTCTTC. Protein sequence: CASSPGLAGGNEQFF.

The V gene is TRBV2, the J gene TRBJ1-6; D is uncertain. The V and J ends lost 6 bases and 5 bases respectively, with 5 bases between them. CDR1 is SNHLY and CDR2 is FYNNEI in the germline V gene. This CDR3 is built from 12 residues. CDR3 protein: CASRRDNSPLHF. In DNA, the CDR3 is TGTGCCAGCAGGAGGGATAATTCACCCCTCCACTTT. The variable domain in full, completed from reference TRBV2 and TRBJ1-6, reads EPEVTQTPSHQVTQMGQEVILRCVPISNHLYFYWYRQILGQKVEFLVSFYNNEISEKSEIFDDQFSVERPDGSNFTLKIRSTKLEDSAMYFCASRRDNSPLHFGNGTRLTVT.

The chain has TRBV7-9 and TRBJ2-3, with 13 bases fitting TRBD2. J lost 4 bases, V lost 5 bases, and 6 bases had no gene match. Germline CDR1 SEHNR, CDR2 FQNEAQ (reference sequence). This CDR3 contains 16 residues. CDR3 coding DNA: TGTGCCAGCAGCACTAGCGGGGGGGCGATTTCAGATACGCAGTATTTT. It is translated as CASSTSGGAISDTQYF.

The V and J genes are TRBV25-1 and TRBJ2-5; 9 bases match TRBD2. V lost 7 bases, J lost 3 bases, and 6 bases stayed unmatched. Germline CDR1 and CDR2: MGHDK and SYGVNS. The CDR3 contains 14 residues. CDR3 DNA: TGTGCCAGCACCTCGACTAGCGGTGAAGAGACCCAGTACTTC. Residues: CASTSTSGEETQYF.

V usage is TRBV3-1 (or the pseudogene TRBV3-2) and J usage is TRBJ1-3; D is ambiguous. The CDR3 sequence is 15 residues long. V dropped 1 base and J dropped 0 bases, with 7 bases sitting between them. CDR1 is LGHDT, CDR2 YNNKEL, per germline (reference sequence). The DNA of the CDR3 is TGTGCCAGCAGCCAAGTTTACGGCTCTGGAAACACCATATATTTT. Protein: CASSQVYGSGNTIYF.

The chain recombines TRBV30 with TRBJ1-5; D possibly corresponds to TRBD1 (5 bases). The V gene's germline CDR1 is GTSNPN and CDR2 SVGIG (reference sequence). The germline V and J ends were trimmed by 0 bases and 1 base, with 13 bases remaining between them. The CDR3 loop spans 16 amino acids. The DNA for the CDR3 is TGTGCCTGGAGTGTACTTGGGGGAGGGAGCAATCAGCCCCAGCATTTT. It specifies CAWSVLGGGSNQPQHF. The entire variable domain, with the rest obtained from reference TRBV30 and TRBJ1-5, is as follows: SQTIHQWPATLVQPVGSPLSLECTVEGTSNPNLYWYRQAAGRGLQLLFYSVGIGQISSEVPQNLSASRPQDRQFILSSKKLLLSDSGFYLCAWSVLGGGSNQPQHFGDGTRLSIL.

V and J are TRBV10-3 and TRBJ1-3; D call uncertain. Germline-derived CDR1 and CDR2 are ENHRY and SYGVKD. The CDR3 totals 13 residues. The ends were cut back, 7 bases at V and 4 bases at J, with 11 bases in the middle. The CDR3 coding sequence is TGTGCCATCACCGCAACTAGGGGAAACACCATATATTTT. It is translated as CAITATRGNTIYF.

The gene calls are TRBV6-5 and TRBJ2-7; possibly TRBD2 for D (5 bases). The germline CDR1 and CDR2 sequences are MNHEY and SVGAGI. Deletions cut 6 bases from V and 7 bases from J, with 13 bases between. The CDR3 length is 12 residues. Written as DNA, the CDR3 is TGTGCCAGCAGAGTGAGCCGAGGGGAGCAGTACTTC. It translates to CASRVSRGEQYF.

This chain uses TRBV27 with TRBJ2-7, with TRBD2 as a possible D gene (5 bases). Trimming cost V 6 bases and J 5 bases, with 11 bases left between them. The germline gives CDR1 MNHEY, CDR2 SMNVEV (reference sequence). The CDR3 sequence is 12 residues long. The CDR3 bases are TGTGCCAGCAGAGAGAGGGAAGACGAGCAGTACTTC. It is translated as CASREREDEQYF.

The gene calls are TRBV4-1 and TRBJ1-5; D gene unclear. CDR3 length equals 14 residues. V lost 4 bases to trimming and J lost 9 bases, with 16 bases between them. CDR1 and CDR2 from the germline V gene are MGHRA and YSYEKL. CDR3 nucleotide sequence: TGCGCCAGCAGCCCCCATATGCGGGAAAGGCCCCAGCATTTT. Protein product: CASSPHMRERPQHF.

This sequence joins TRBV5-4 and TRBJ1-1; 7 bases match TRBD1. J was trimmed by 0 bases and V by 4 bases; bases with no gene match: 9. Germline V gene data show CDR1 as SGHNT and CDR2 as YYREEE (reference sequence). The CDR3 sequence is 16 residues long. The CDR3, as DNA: TGTGCCAGCAGCACCGGGACAGCCCTTATGAACACTGAAGCTTTCTTT. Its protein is CASSTGTALMNTEAFF.

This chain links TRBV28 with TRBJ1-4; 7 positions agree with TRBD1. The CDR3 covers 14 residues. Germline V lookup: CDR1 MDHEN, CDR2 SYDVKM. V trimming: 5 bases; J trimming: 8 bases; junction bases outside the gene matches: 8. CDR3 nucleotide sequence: TGTGCCAGCAGTGAACAGGGGCGACAGGAAAAACTGTTTTTT. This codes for CASSEQGRQEKLFF. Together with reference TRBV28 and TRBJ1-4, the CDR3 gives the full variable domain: DVKVTQSSRYLVKRTGEKVFLECVQDMDHENMFWYRQDPGLGLRLIYFSYDVKMKEKGDIPEGYSVSREKKERFSLILESASTNQTSMYLCASSEQGRQEKLFFGSGTQLSVL.

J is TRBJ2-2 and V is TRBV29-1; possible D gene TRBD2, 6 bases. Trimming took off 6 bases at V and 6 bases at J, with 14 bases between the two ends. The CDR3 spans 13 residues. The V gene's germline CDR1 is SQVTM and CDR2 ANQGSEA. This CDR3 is CSVVGGVAGELFF. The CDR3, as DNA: TGCAGCGTGGTGGGCGGGGTGGCCGGGGAGCTGTTTTTT.

The DNA for the CDR3 is TGTGCCAGCAGCTCCCGAGGCACAGGGGCTAGGAGAGGCGAGCAGTACTTC. Translating it yields CASSSRGTGARRGEQYF. The V and J genes are TRBV5-6 and TRBJ2-7, with 7 bases lining up with TRBD1. Trimming removed 3 bases from V and 6 bases from J; junction bases left unmatched: 18. This CDR3 comprises 17 residues. Looked up from germline, CDR1 is SGHDT and CDR2 is YYEEEE. Full variable domain (rest looked up from reference TRBV5-6 and TRBJ2-7): DAGVTQSPTHLIKTRGQQVTLRCSPKSGHDTVSWYQQALGQGPQFIFQYYEEEERQRGNFPDRFSGHQFPNYSSELNVNALLLGDSALYLCASSSRGTGARRGEQYFGPGTRLTVT.

The CDR3 sequence is CASSAGADTQYF. The CDR3 region has the DNA TGTGCCAGCAGCGCGGGGGCAGATACGCAGTATTTT. The V call is TRBV9, the J call TRBJ2-3; D possibly corresponds to TRBD2 (6 bases). There are 12 residues in the CDR3. V lost 3 bases to trimming and J lost 4 bases, with 6 bases between them. Germline V gives CDR1 SGDLS, CDR2 YYNGEE.

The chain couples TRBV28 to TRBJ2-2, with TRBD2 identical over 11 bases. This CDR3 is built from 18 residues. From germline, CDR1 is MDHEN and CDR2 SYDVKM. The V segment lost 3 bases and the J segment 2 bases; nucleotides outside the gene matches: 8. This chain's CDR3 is CASSFSLTSGGNTGELFF. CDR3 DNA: TGTGCCAGCAGTTTTTCCCTAACTAGCGGGGGCAACACCGGGGAGCTGTTTTTT.

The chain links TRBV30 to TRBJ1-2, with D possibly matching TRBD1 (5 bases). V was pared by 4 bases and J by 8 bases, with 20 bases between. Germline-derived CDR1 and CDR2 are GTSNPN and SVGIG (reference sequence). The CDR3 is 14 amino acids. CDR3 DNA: TGTGCCTGGACCCTCGGGACTGCGCATTACGGCTACACCTTC. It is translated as CAWTLGTAHYGYTF.

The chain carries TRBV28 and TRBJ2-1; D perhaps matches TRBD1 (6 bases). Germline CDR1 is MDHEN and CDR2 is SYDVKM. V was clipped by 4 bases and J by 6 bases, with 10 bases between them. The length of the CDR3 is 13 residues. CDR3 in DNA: TGTGCCAGCAGTTATGGGGGCCCCAATGAGCAGTTCTTC. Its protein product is CASSYGGPNEQFF.

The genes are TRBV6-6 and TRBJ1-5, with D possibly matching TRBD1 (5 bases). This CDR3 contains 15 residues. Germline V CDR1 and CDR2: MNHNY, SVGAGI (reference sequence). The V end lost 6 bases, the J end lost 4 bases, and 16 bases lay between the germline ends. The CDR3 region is CASSNTGQINQPQHF. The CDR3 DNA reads TGTGCCAGCAGCAATACCGGACAAATTAATCAGCCCCAGCATTTT.

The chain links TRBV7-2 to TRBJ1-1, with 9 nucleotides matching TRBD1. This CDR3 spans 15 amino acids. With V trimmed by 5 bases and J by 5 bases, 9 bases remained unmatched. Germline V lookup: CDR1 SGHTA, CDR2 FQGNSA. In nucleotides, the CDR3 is TGTGCCAGCAGCCCGATGGGACAGGGCGAGACTGAAGCTTTCTTT. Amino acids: CASSPMGQGETEAFF.

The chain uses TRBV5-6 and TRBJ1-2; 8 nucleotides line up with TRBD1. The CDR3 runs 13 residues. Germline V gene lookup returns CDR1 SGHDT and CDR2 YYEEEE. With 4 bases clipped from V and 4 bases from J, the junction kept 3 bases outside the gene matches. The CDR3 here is CASSATGAYGYTF. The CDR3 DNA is TGTGCCAGCAGCGCGACAGGGGCCTATGGCTACACCTTC.

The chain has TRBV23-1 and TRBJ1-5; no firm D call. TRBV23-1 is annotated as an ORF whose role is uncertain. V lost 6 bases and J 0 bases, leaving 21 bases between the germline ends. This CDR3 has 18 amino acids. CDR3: CASRRETLLYYSNQPQHF. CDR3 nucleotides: TGCGCCAGCAGGAGAGAGACCCTCCTTTACTATAGCAATCAGCCCCAGCATTTT.

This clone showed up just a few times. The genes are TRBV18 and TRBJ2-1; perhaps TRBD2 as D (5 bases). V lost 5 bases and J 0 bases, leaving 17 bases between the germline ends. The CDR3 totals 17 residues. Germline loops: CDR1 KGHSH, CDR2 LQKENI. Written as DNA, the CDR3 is TGTGCCAGCTCATCGTACACTAGGCCTAGCTCCTACAATGAGCAGTTCTTC. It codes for CASSSYTRPSSYNEQFF. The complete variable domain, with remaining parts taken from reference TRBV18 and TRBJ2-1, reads NAGVMQNPRHLVRRRGQEARLRCSPMKGHSHVYWYRQLPEEGLKFMVYLQKENIIDESGMPKERFSAEFPKEGPSILRIQQVVRGDSAAYFCASSSYTRPSSYNEQFFGPGTRLTVL.